The T cell receptor (beta chain) under discussion was sequenced for a study of OX40 agonist ivuxolimab in advanced cancers. TCRdb's copy holds only in-frame clones and misses some; the assay was immunoSEQ multiplex PCR. Altogether approximately 90,000 clones are present, about 88% being singletons, with the ten largest covering 0.25% to 0.3%. Comment on this clone: What it recognizes is unknown.

Study-level findings and limits: More expanded clones were found, on average, in CD8+ than in CD4+ T cells.

The CDR3 is made up of 15 amino acids. V was pared by 3 bases and J by 3 bases, with 12 bases between. Germline V CDR1 and CDR2: LNHNV, YYDKDF (reference sequence). The receptor was derived from an adult with an advanced solid tumor such as melanoma, head and neck, liver or kidney cancer. The chain carries TRBV15 and TRBJ1-5, with a tentative D call TRBD1 (5 bases). The specimen comprised CD4+ or CD8+ T cells sorted from blood, sampled in a trial of the OX40 agonist ivuxolimab. CDR3 sequence (DNA): TGTGCCACCAGCAGGGGGCCCGGGAACAATCAGCCCCAGCATTTT. Amino acid sequence: CATSRGPGNNQPQHF. Filled out from reference TRBV15 and TRBJ1-5, the complete variable domain reads DAMVIQNPRYQVTQFGKPVTLSCSQTLNHNVMYWYQQKSSQAPKLLFHYYDKDFNNEADTPDNFQSRRPNTSFCFLDIRSPGLGDTAMYLCATSRGPGNNQPQHFGDGTRLSIL.